This is a list of T cell receptor beta chains from one sample in a study of blood T cell repertoires in COVID-19. TCRdb's copy holds only in-frame clones and misses some; the assay was immunoSEQ multiplex PCR. The sample shows 30,000 to 35,000 clones, around nine tenths of them seen only once. The sequencing input was peripheral blood. The receptor set was obtained from a human donor in a cohort sampled during active COVID-19. The CDR3 runs from the conserved cysteine through the conserved F or W. D genes are given only for firm matches. A clone size is listed for some rows: how often the clone was seen (once, few, many), or a class if it is expanded.

d_gene | abundance | j_gene | v_gene | CDR3nt | CDR3aa
- | - | TRBJ2-3 | TRBV7-9 | TGTGCCAGCAGCACAGGGAGGGGGCAGTATTTT | CASSTGRGQYF
TRBD2 | - | TRBJ2-2 | TRBV9 | TGTGCCAGCAGCGTAGCGGGAGGGTACACCGGGGAGCTGTTTTTT | CASSVAGGYTGELFF
TRBD2 | - | TRBJ2-7 | TRBV28 | TGTGCCAGCAGTACAGCGGGAGGGCCTTCCTACGAGCAGTACTTC | CASSTAGGPSYEQYF
- | - | TRBJ1-2 | TRBV7-9 | TGTGCCAGCAGCTTAGGGGAGGGCCCCTATGGCTACACCTTC | CASSLGEGPYGYTF
- | - | TRBJ2-3 | TRBV29-1 | TGCAGCGTGAGGGGTTCGGGAGTCCCCGATACGCAGTATTTT | CSVRGSGVPDTQYF
- | - | TRBJ2-7 | TRBV5-1 | TGCGCCAGCAGTCCCTGGCCCGGGAGTGGCAGCGAGCAGTACTTC | CASSPWPGSGSEQYF
- | - | TRBJ1-4 | TRBV28 | TGTGCCAGCGGCTTTCCTAATGAAAAACTGTTTTTT | CASGFPNEKLFF
TRBD2 | - | TRBJ2-2 | TRBV11-2 | TGTGCCAGCAGCTTACGGGGGAGGGACACCGGGGAGCTGTTTTTT | CASSLRGRDTGELFF
TRBD2 | - | TRBJ2-1 | TRBV28 | TGTGCCAGCAGTTCCGGGACTAGCGGGAGGAGTGAGCAGTTCTTC | CASSSGTSGRSEQFF
TRBD2 | - | TRBJ2-3 | TRBV28 | TGTGCCAGCGCACAACTAGCGGGAGTCAAAGATACGCAGTATTTT | CASAQLAGVKDTQYF
- | - | TRBJ2-1 | TRBV5-5 | TGTGCCAGCAGCTCCCTACAGGGTAGCTCCTACAATGAGCAGTTCTTC | CASSSLQGSSYNEQFF
- | once | TRBJ1-2 | TRBV14 | TGTGCCAGCAGCCGGTCAGGGCCCGATGGCTACACCTTC | CASSRSGPDGYTF
TRBD1 | - | TRBJ2-7 | TRBV7-9 | TGTGCCAGCAGCTTACGGGACAGAGACGAGCAGTACTTC | CASSLRDRDEQYF
- | - | TRBJ1-6 | TRBV11-2 | TGTGCCAGCAGCCTGGAGCTGGTTGATAATTCACCCCTCCACTTT | CASSLELVDNSPLHF
TRBD1 | - | TRBJ1-1 | TRBV19 | TGTGCCAGTAGACAGGGACAGGTCAGGGCCAACACTGAAGCTTTCTTT | CASRQGQVRANTEAFF
- | - | TRBJ1-4 | TRBV6-1 | TGTGCCAGCAGTGAAGCGCCGGGGGAAGGTGAAAAACTGTTTTTT | CASSEAPGEGEKLFF
- | - | TRBJ2-2 | TRBV30 | TGTGCCTGGGAAGTCCCGACCGGGGAGCTGTTTTTT | CAWEVPTGELFF
- | - | TRBJ1-1 | TRBV11-2 | TGTGCCAGCAGCTTACGTTCCTACCCCCGCGGGGATGAAGCTTTCTTT | CASSLRSYPRGDEAFF
TRBD2 | - | TRBJ2-3 | TRBV7-2 | TGTGCCAGCAGCTTAGGGGGAGGGAAGGATACGCAGTATTTT | CASSLGGGKDTQYF
- | - | TRBJ1-5 | TRBV19 | TGTGCCAGTAGTATGTGGCGGCACAATCAGCCCCAGCATTTT | CASSMWRHNQPQHF
TRBD2 | - | TRBJ2-3 | TRBV3-1/TRBV3-2 | TGTGCCAGCAGCCAAAGCGAAGCGGGAGATCTAGGGTCAGATACGCAGTATTTT | CASSQSEAGDLGSDTQYF
- | - | TRBJ2-2 | TRBV7-3 | TGTGCCAGCAGCCCAGATTACGGGGAGCTGTTTTTT | CASSPDYGELFF
TRBD2 | - | TRBJ2-1 | TRBV6-1 | TGTGCCAGCAGTGAAGCCCCCGGGACTAGCGCTATTGATGAGCAGTTCTTC | CASSEAPGTSAIDEQFF
- | - | TRBJ1-6 | TRBV6-5 | TGTGCCTCCAACCGGGGACACTCTACCGGGGCACCCCTCCACTTT | CASNRGHSTGAPLHF
TRBD1 | - | TRBJ1-2 | TRBV19 | TGTGCCAGTAGTATAGAGGGACAGATCTATGGCTACACCTTC | CASSIEGQIYGYTF
TRBD1 | - | TRBJ1-1 | TRBV10-3 | TGTGCCATCAGTTTCGGACAGGGGGCGATGAACACTGAAGCTTTCTTT | CAISFGQGAMNTEAFF
- | - | TRBJ2-3 | TRBV20-1 | TGCAGTGCTACAGTCATAGATACGCAGTATTTT | CSATVIDTQYF
- | once | TRBJ2-3 | TRBV5-8 | TGTGCCAGCAGCTTTGGTTCTCTGAGAGACACAGATACGCAGTATTTT | CASSFGSLRDTDTQYF
TRBD2 | - | TRBJ2-7 | TRBV7-9 | TGTGCCAGCAGCCCCCGACTAGCGGGAGTTATCGAGCAGTACTTC | CASSPRLAGVIEQYF
- | - | TRBJ1-2 | TRBV27 | TGTGCCAGCAGTTACAGGAATCCGAACCGTCACTCTTATGGCTACACCTTC | CASSYRNPNRHSYGYTF
- | - | TRBJ2-7 | TRBV9 | TGTGCCAGCAGCGGAGACAGCTACGAGCAGTACTTC | CASSGDSYEQYF
- | - | TRBJ1-5 | TRBV18 | TGTGCCAGCTCACCGGGCAGCAATCAGCCCCAGCATTTT | CASSPGSNQPQHF
- | - | TRBJ2-2 | TRBV6-1 | TGTGCCAGCAGTGATTTCTCCGGACTCAACACCGGGGAGCTGTTTTTT | CASSDFSGLNTGELFF
- | - | TRBJ2-3 | TRBV9 | TGTGCCAGCAGCGTTCTAGGTAGAAACACAGATACGCAGTATTTT | CASSVLGRNTDTQYF
TRBD1 | - | TRBJ2-1 | TRBV9 | TGTGCCAGCAGCATGCAGGGGGTGGCCAATGAGCAGTTCTTC | CASSMQGVANEQFF
- | - | TRBJ1-5 | TRBV28 | TGTGCCAGCAGTCCGGAGACAGACAATCAGCCCCAGCATTTT | CASSPETDNQPQHF
- | - | TRBJ2-3 | TRBV6-1 | TGTGCCATTAAATGGGGCGGGGACACAGATACGCAGTATTTT | CAIKWGGDTDTQYF
TRBD1 | once | TRBJ2-5 | TRBV19 | TGTGCCAGTAGTCCAAGGGGGCTCCAAGAGACCCAGTACTTC | CASSPRGLQETQYF
TRBD2 | - | TRBJ2-1 | TRBV13 | TGTGCCAGCAGCGTCAGCGGGAGTTGGGGCAATGAGCAGTTCTTC | CASSVSGSWGNEQFF
TRBD2 | once | TRBJ2-7 | TRBV5-5 | TGTGCCAGCAGCTTAGGGACTAGCGGGAACTACGAGCAGTACTTC | CASSLGTSGNYEQYF
- | - | TRBJ2-7 | TRBV5-1 | TGCGCCAGCAGCCTGGTGGAGAGCGACGAGCAGTACTTC | CASSLVESDEQYF
TRBD1 | - | TRBJ2-1 | TRBV18 | TGTGCCAGCTCACCATTTATGGACAGGACGGGACCAGAGCAGTTCTTC | CASSPFMDRTGPEQFF
- | - | TRBJ2-1 | TRBV6-5 | TGTGCCAGCAGTTACTCTGACCGCGGGCGGAATGAGCAGTTCTTC | CASSYSDRGRNEQFF
TRBD1 | - | TRBJ2-1 | TRBV6-1 | TGTGCCAGCAGTGAAGATCTGAGACAGGGGGCGAGGAATGAGCAGTTCTTC | CASSEDLRQGARNEQFF
- | once | TRBJ2-5 | TRBV20-1 | TGCAGCCAGGGGGGCCAAGAGACCCAGTACTTC | CSQGGQETQYF
- | - | TRBJ2-1 | TRBV9 | TGTGCCAGCAGCGTAGCTACCCCTCCCGTGGAGCAGTTCTTC | CASSVATPPVEQFF
TRBD1 | - | TRBJ1-2 | TRBV5-1 | TGCGCCAGCAGCTTTGGACAGGGGGCTGGTGGCTACACCTTC | CASSFGQGAGGYTF
- | - | TRBJ2-7 | TRBV28 | TGTGCCAGCAGACCCCCCCGGGGGGCGGATCGCTACGAGCAGTACTTC | CASRPPRGADRYEQYF
- | - | TRBJ2-2 | TRBV7-6 | TGTGCCAGCACCCCTTGGCGGACGAACACCGGGGAGCTGTTTTTT | CASTPWRTNTGELFF
TRBD1 | - | TRBJ1-1 | TRBV7-9 | TGTGCCAGCAGCTTACAGGGGGCATGGACTGAAGCTTTCTTT | CASSLQGAWTEAFF
- | - | TRBJ1-1 | TRBV3-1/TRBV3-2 | TGTGCCAGCAGCCTTCCGGGGGTGAACACTGAAGCTTTCTTT | CASSLPGVNTEAFF
TRBD1 | - | TRBJ2-1 | TRBV7-6 | TGTGCCAGCAGCTTAGGAGGGACAGGGAGCTCCTACAATGAGCAGTTCTTC | CASSLGGTGSSYNEQFF
- | once | TRBJ2-6 | TRBV5-1 | TGCGCCAGCAGCTTGGATGGCACCCGGCTTCGAAGGGGGGGGGCCAACGTCCTGACTTTC | CASSLDGTRLRRGGANVLTF
TRBD2 | - | TRBJ2-5 | TRBV28 | TGTGCCAGCAGTAGGCAGACTAGCGGGAGGAAGACCCAGTACTTC | CASSRQTSGRKTQYF
- | - | TRBJ2-2 | TRBV6-5 | TGTGCCAGCAGTTACTTGGCGCGGTCGAACACCGGGGAGCTGTTTTTT | CASSYLARSNTGELFF
TRBD2 | once | TRBJ2-3 | TRBV6-1 | TGTGCCAGCAGTGAAGTAGGAACGACTAGCGGGGCCGATACGCAGTATTTT | CASSEVGTTSGADTQYF
TRBD1 | - | TRBJ2-7 | TRBV6-5 | TGTGCCAGCAGTTCTGACAGGGGGCGGCACGAGCAGTACTTC | CASSSDRGRHEQYF
- | - | TRBJ1-2 | TRBV18 | TGTGCCAGCGCTATAAACGGACAGACTAACTATGGCTACACCTTC | CASAINGQTNYGYTF
- | - | TRBJ2-3 | TRBV29-1 | TGCAGCGTTGAAGATCGAGGGCGGATGACGACGCAGTATTTT | CSVEDRGRMTTQYF
TRBD1 | - | TRBJ1-6 | TRBV3-1/TRBV3-2 | TGTGCCAGCAGCCAAGTACTGACAGGGCGCCTGAACTCACCCCTCCACTTT | CASSQVLTGRLNSPLHF